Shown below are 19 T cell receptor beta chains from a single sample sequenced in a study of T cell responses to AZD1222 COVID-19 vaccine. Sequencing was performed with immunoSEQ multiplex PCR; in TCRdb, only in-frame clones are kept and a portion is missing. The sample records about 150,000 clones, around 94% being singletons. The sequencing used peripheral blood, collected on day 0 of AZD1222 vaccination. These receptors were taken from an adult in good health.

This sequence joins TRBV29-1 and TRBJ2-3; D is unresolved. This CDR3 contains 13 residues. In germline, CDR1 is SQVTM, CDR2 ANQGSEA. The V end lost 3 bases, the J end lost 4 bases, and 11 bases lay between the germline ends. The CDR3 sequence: CSVDFGLADTQYF. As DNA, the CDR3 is TGCAGCGTTGATTTTGGTTTAGCAGATACGCAGTATTTT.

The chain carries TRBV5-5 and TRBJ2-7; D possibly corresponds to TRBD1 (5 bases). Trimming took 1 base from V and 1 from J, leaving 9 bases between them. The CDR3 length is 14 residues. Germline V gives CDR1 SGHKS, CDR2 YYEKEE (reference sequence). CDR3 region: CASSLYDSSYEQYV. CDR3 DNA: TGTGCCAGCAGCTTGTACGACAGTTCCTACGAGCAGTACGTC.

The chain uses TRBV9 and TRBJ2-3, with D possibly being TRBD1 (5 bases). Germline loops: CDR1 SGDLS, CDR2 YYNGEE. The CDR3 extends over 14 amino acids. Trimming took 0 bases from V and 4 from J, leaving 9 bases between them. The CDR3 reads CASSVAGSADTQYF. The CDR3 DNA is TGTGCCAGCAGCGTAGCAGGGTCGGCAGATACGCAGTATTTT.

Written as DNA, the CDR3 is TGTGCCAGTAAGGAGCAGGCGCAGAACACCGGGGAGCTGTTTTTT. Its protein product is CASKEQAQNTGELFF. This chain links TRBV19 with TRBJ2-2; D gene uncertain. V lost 7 bases and J 1 base, leaving 13 bases between the germline ends. The CDR3 spans 15 residues. Germline CDR1 reads LNHDA; CDR2 reads SQIVND (reference sequence).

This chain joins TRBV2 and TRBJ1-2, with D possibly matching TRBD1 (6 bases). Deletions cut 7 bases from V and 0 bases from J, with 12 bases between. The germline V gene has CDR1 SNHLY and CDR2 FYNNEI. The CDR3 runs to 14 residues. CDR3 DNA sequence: TGTGCCAGCAAGAGGACAGAGGCTAACTATGGCTACACCTTC. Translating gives CASKRTEANYGYTF. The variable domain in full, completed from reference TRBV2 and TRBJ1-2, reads EPEVTQTPSHQVTQMGQEVILRCVPISNHLYFYWYRQILGQKVEFLVSFYNNEISEKSEIFDDQFSVERPDGSNFTLKIRSTKLEDSAMYFCASKRTEANYGYTFGSGTRLTVV.

Here the CDR3 reads CASSEGQTSGGWTQYF. CDR3 coding DNA: TGTGCCAGCAGTGAAGGTCAGACTAGCGGGGGATGGACCCAGTACTTC. The chain carries TRBV2 and TRBJ2-5; 12 bases line up with TRBD2. This CDR3 comprises 16 residues. Trimming cost V 1 base and J 7 bases; bases outside gene matches: 7. Per germline, CDR1 SNHLY and CDR2 FYNNEI. The full variable domain, with the rest looked up from reference TRBV2 and TRBJ2-5, is EPEVTQTPSHQVTQMGQEVILRCVPISNHLYFYWYRQILGQKVEFLVSFYNNEISEKSEIFDDQFSVERPDGSNFTLKIRSTKLEDSAMYFCASSEGQTSGGWTQYFGPGTRLLVL.

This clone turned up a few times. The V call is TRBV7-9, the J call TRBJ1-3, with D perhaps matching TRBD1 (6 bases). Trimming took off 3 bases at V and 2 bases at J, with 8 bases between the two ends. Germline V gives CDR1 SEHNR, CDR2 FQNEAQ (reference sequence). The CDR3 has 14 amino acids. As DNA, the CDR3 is TGTGCCAGCAGCTTCAGGGGAGCTGGAAACACCATATATTTT. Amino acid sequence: CASSFRGAGNTIYF.

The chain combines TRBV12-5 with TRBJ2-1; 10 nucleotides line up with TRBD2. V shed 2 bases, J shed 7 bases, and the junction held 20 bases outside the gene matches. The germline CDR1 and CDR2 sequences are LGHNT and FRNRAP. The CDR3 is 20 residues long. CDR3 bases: TGTGCTAGTGGTTTGCCTTCCGGGACTAGCGTATCCCCCTGGTTGAATGAGCAGTTCTTC. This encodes CASGLPSGTSVSPWLNEQFF.

CDR3 loop: CASSLIKRPRGLNTEAFF. For the CDR3, the DNA is TGTGCCAGCAGCTTGATTAAGCGGCCCAGGGGCCTCAACACTGAAGCTTTCTTT. The chain is built from TRBV5-6 and TRBJ1-1; TRBD1 is a possible D gene (6 bases). The germline CDR1 and CDR2 sequences are SGHDT and YYEEEE. V was trimmed by 1 base and J by 2 bases, leaving 21 bases between them. This CDR3 is built from 18 residues.

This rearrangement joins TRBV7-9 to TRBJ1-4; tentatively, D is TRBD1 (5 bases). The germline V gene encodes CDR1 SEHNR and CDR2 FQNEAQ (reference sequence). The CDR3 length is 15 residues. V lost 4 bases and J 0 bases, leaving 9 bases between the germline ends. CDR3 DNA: TGTGCCAGCAGCTGGGACGGCGCAACTAATGAAAAACTGTTTTTT. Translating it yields CASSWDGATNEKLFF.

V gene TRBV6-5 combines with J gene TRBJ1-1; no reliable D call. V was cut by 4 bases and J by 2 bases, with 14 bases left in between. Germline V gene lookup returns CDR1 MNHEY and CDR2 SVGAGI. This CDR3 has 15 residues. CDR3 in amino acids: CASSSSRNYNTEAFF. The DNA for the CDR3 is TGTGCCAGCAGTTCGAGCAGGAACTATAACACTGAAGCTTTCTTT.

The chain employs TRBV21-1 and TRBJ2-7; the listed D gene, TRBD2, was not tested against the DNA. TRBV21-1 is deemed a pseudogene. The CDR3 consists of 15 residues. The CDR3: CASTKRLAGTYEQYV. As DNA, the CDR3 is TGTGCCAGCACCAAAAGACTAGCGGGAACCTACGAGCAGTACGTC.

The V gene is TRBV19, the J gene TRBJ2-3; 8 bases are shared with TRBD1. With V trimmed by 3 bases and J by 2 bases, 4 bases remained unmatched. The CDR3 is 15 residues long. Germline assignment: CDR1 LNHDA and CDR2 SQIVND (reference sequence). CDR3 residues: CASSIRTGSTDTQYF. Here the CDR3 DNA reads TGTGCCAGTAGTATTAGGACAGGGTCCACAGATACGCAGTATTTT.

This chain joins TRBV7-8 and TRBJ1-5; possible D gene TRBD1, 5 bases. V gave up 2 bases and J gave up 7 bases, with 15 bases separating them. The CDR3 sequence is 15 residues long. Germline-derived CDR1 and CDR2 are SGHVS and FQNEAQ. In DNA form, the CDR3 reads TGTGCCAGCAGCTTATTATCCGGGGCCAAACAGCCCCAGCATTTT. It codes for CASSLLSGAKQPQHF.

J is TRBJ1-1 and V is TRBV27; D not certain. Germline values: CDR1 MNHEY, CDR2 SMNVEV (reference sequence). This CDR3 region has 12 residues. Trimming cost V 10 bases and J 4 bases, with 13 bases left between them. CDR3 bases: TGTGCCACCAAGACCGGAGCCACTGAAGCTTTCTTT. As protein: CATKTGATEAFF.

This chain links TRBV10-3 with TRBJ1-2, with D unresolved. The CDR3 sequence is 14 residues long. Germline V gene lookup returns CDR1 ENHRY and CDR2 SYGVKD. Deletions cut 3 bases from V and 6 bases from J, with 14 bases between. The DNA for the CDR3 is TGTGCCATCAGTGACCCCACTGAAGGGAATGGCTACACCTTC. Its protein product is CAISDPTEGNGYTF.

The CDR3 is CASREPGKIYGYTF. CDR3 in DNA: TGTGCCAGCAGGGAGCCAGGGAAGATCTATGGCTACACCTTC. The J gene is TRBJ1-2, the V gene TRBV27; tentatively, D is TRBD1 (5 bases). The CDR3 has 14 residues. Trimming removed 6 bases at V and 4 bases at J, with 15 bases between. Per the germline V gene, CDR1 is MNHEY and CDR2 is SMNVEV (reference sequence).

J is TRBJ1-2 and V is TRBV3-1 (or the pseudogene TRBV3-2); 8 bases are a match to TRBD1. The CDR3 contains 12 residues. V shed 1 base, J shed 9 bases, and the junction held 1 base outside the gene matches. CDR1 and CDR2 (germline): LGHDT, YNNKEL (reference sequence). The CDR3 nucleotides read TGTGCCAGCAGCCAAGGGGACAGGAGCTACACCTTC. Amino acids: CASSQGDRSYTF.

CDR3 bases: TGCGCCAGCAGCCAGCGAACAGGGAACGCCCCCTACAATGAGCAGTTCTTC. Its translation is CASSQRTGNAPYNEQFF. The V and J genes are TRBV4-1 and TRBJ2-1; TRBD1 is a possible D gene (6 bases). Trimming stripped 3 bases from V and 2 bases from J, with 17 bases between. Germline lookup yields CDR1 MGHRA and CDR2 YSYEKL. This CDR3 has 17 residues.